The rows below give T cell receptor beta chains drawn from one sample of a study of T cells in Graves' hyperthyroidism and ophthalmopathy. TCRdb redid the calling of the multiplex PCR reads with MiXCR, one entry per CDR3 protein. Here the sample spans almost 600,000 distinct CDR3 sequences, about 15% being singletons. The sample taken for sequencing was blood. These receptors all come from a woman younger than 45 with Graves' hyperthyroidism that later progressed to Graves' ophthalmopathy. Each CDR3 is given with its conserved first and last residue. The D gene is left open where the match is weak. Expanded clones are given a class, and other clones once, few, many or no size at all.

d_call j_call clone_size v_call cdr3_nt cdr3_aa
TRBD2 TRBJ2-1 few TRBV7-2 TGTGCCAGCAGCTTAGCGTACCTAGCGGGCAAGGATGAGCAGTTCTTC CASSLAYLAGKDEQFF
NA TRBJ2-5 NA TRBV28 TGTGCCAGCAGTCCCCGTGGGCGGGGACGTGAAGAGACCCAGTACTTC CASSPRGRGREETQYF
TRBD1 TRBJ2-2 NA TRBV5-8 TGTGCCAGCAGCTTCTTTACCGGGACAGGGCCTCCACCCGGGGAGCTGTTTTTT CASSFFTGTGPPPGELFF
TRBD1 TRBJ1-3 many TRBV2 TGTGCCAGCACTACTGACAGGGACTCTGGAAACACCATATATTTT CASTTDRDSGNTIYF
TRBD2 TRBJ2-1 many TRBV27 TGTGCCAGCAGTTTAGTGCTAGCGGGATCAAATGAGCAGTTCTTC CASSLVLAGSNEQFF
TRBD1 TRBJ2-1 many TRBV12-3/TRBV12-4 TGTGCCAGCAGTCGTCACAGGGGGATAAGCAATGAGCAGTTCTTC CASSRHRGISNEQFF
NA TRBJ1-5 NA TRBV19 TGTGCCAGTACCTATCGGGGAAATCAGCCCCAGCATTTT CASTYRGNQPQHF
TRBD2 TRBJ2-3 many TRBV2 TGTGCCAGCAGTCAACTAGCGGGAGTGCCAGATACGCAGTATTTT CASSQLAGVPDTQYF
TRBD2 TRBJ2-3 many TRBV12-3/TRBV12-4 TGTGCCAGCAGTCCCCGGACTAGCGGGCTGAGCACAGATACGCAGTATTTT CASSPRTSGLSTDTQYF
NA TRBJ2-7 few TRBV4-1 TGCGCCAGCAGCCAAGCGGTCACCTACGAGCAGTACTTC CASSQAVTYEQYF
NA TRBJ2-4 many TRBV9 TGTGCCAGCAGCCCCAGGGGCGGGGACATTCAGTACTTC CASSPRGGDIQYF
NA TRBJ2-1 NA TRBV9 TGTGCCAGCAGCGCCCCCGTAGAGAATGAGCAGTTCTTC CASSAPVENEQFF
NA TRBJ2-7 few TRBV6-1 TGTGCCAGCACCTTAGCGAGCATCTCCTACGAGCAGTACTTC CASTLASISYEQYF
NA TRBJ1-4 few TRBV20-1 TGCAGTGCTAGAGGGGCAGGGGTATGGGAAAAACTGTTTTTT CSARGAGVWEKLFF
TRBD2 TRBJ2-3 few TRBV6-1 TGTGCCAGCAGTTTTCAGCGGACTAGCGGAGCAGATACGCAGTATTTT CASSFQRTSGADTQYF
NA TRBJ2-7 NA TRBV27 TGTGCCAGCAGTTTATCGGTCAGGACCTACGAGCAGTACTTC CASSLSVRTYEQYF
TRBD1 TRBJ1-1 NA TRBV7-8 TGTGCCAGCAGCTGGGACAGGGATGATGAAGCTTTCTTT CASSWDRDDEAFF
TRBD1 TRBJ1-4 NA TRBV20-1 TGCAGTGCTACCCGACAGGGGAATGAAAAACTGTTTTTT CSATRQGNEKLFF
NA TRBJ1-2 many TRBV28 TGTGCCAGCAGAACCGGGACAACCTACACCTTC CASRTGTTYTF
TRBD1 TRBJ1-2 many TRBV20-1 TGCAGTGCTAGTTGGGACAGCCCCAACTATGGCTACACCTTC CSASWDSPNYGYTF
NA TRBJ1-1 few TRBV5-6 TGTGCCAGCAGCTTCGACAGAGGGGGGGTGAACACTGAAGCTTTCTTT CASSFDRGGVNTEAFF
NA TRBJ2-5 many TRBV5-1 TGCGCCAGCAGCTTGGGATCCGGAGAGGTAGAGACCCAGTACTTC CASSLGSGEVETQYF
TRBD2 TRBJ2-1 NA TRBV20-1 TGCAGTGCTAGGACCCAAGCGGGGCACTCTCCTCAGTTCTTC CSARTQAGHSPQFF
NA TRBJ2-3 NA TRBV5-1 TGCGCCAGCAATAAGGGGCAGAGCACAGATACGCAGTATTTT CASNKGQSTDTQYF
TRBD1 TRBJ1-2 NA TRBV20-1 TGCAGCCGAGACGGACAGGGCAACTATGGCTACACCTTC CSRDGQGNYGYTF
TRBD1 TRBJ1-6 NA TRBV18 TGTGCCAGCTCACCGCAGCGGACAGGTTTTAATTCACCCCTCCACTTT CASSPQRTGFNSPLHF
TRBD1 TRBJ1-1 NA TRBV18 TGTGCCAGCTCACCACCGAGAGGACAGGGGTCCTGGATGAACACTGAAGCTTTCTTT CASSPPRGQGSWMNTEAFF
NA TRBJ2-7 many TRBV12-3/TRBV12-4 TGTGCCAGCAGTGGGACTGCCTACGAGCAGTACTTC CASSGTAYEQYF
NA TRBJ1-4 many TRBV20-1 TGCAGTGCTAGAGTGGGCCACGGGAAGGAAAAACTGTTTTTT CSARVGHGKEKLFF
NA TRBJ1-1 NA TRBV4-2 TGTGCCAGCAGCCAATCCGAAACTGAAGCTTTCTTT CASSQSETEAFF
NA TRBJ2-7 NA TRBV5-1 TGCGCCAGCAGCTTGACGGGGCTCGCCGAGCAGTACTTC CASSLTGLAEQYF
TRBD2 TRBJ2-2 few TRBV3-1 TGTGCCAGCAGCCCAGGACTAGCGGGAGAGGGCGGGGAGCTGTTTTTT CASSPGLAGEGGELFF
TRBD2 TRBJ2-7 NA TRBV4-1 TGCGCCAGCAGCCAACCGACTAGCGGGAAAAACGAGCAGTACTTC CASSQPTSGKNEQYF
NA TRBJ2-5 many TRBV5-1 TGCGCCAGCAGCGGAGGGACAAAAGGGGAGACCCAGTACTTC CASSGGTKGETQYF
NA TRBJ1-2 many TRBV6-2/TRBV6-3 TGTGCCAGCAGCTATTCGGACTATGGCTACACCTTC CASSYSDYGYTF
NA TRBJ1-1 NA TRBV10-3 TGTGCCATCAGTGATCGAGTAGGCGCTGAAGCTTTCTTT CAISDRVGAEAFF
NA TRBJ2-7 NA TRBV20-1 TGCAGTGCTAGGGGGCAGTACTACGAGCAGTACTTC CSARGQYYEQYF
NA TRBJ1-1 many TRBV18 TGTGCCAGCTCCCCAGGGCTTCGGGGTGACACTGAAGCTTTCTTT CASSPGLRGDTEAFF
NA TRBJ1-5 NA TRBV5-6 TGTGCCAGCAGCTTGGCCGGGGGGGCCGGTCAGCCCCAGCATTTT CASSLAGGAGQPQHF
NA TRBJ1-4 many TRBV19 TGTGCCAGTAGTCTACAGGAAACAACTAATGAAAAACTGTTTTTT CASSLQETTNEKLFF
TRBD1 TRBJ1-3 NA TRBV6-2/TRBV6-3 TGTGCCAGCAGTTCTACAGGGGGCAGCTCTGGAAACACCATATATTTT CASSSTGGSSGNTIYF
NA TRBJ1-3 many TRBV29-1 TGCAGCGTCCCCCGGGGCCGGCCCTCTGGAAACACCATATATTTT CSVPRGRPSGNTIYF
TRBD2 TRBJ2-1 many TRBV24-1 TGTGCCACCAGTGATCCCCGCCTAGCGGGAGGGTGGAATGAGCAGTTCTTC CATSDPRLAGGWNEQFF
TRBD2 TRBJ2-5 many TRBV20-1 TGCAGTGCTCCCGGTAGCGGGAGAGGTACAGAGACCCAGTACTTC CSAPGSGRGTETQYF
TRBD2 TRBJ2-7 NA TRBV5-1 TGCGCCAGCAGGTCCCCCCTACTAGCGGAATACGAGCAGTACTTC CASRSPLLAEYEQYF
NA TRBJ2-7 many TRBV30 TGTGCCTGGACATCGGGTTTCGGAAGCTCCTACGAGCAGTACTTC CAWTSGFGSSYEQYF
NA TRBJ1-2 many TRBV30 TGTGCCTGGAGCGCCGACAGCTACATCTATGGCTACACCTTC CAWSADSYIYGYTF
NA TRBJ1-2 many TRBV7-9 TGTGCCAGCAGCCCGAGGGACGGCAGGAAAGATGGCTACACCTTC CASSPRDGRKDGYTF
NA TRBJ1-5 many TRBV6-1 TGTGCCAGCAGTCCAGCCGGGGGTCATCAGCCCCAGCATTTT CASSPAGGHQPQHF
NA TRBJ1-5 NA TRBV10-3 TGTGCCATCAGGGACCCTAAAGGGGATCAGCCCCAGCATTTT CAIRDPKGDQPQHF
NA TRBJ2-4 many TRBV30 TGTGCCTGGACTGCTAAAAACATTCAGTACTTC CAWTAKNIQYF
TRBD1 TRBJ2-5 few TRBV5-1 TGCGCCAGCAGCGGAGTTGGGACAGGGGAGCGAGAGACCCAGTACTTC CASSGVGTGERETQYF
TRBD1 TRBJ1-1 many TRBV30 TGTGCCTGGGCAGGGGGTGAGGGCACTGAAGCTTTCTTT CAWAGGEGTEAFF
NA TRBJ2-7 many TRBV4-1 TGCGCCAGCAGCCAGGCCAGCGAGAGCTCCTACGAGCAGTACTTC CASSQASESSYEQYF
NA TRBJ2-3 NA TRBV4-2 TGTGCCAGCAGCCAAGGTTTTGCGGGAGATACGCAGTATTTT CASSQGFAGDTQYF
NA TRBJ2-5 many TRBV2 TGTGCCAGCAGTGAAACTTTTCGGGGTACCCAAGAGACCCAGTACTTC CASSETFRGTQETQYF
NA TRBJ2-1 NA TRBV14 TGTGCCAGCTCGGACTCGGGACTTTACAATGAGCAGTTCTTC CASSDSGLYNEQFF